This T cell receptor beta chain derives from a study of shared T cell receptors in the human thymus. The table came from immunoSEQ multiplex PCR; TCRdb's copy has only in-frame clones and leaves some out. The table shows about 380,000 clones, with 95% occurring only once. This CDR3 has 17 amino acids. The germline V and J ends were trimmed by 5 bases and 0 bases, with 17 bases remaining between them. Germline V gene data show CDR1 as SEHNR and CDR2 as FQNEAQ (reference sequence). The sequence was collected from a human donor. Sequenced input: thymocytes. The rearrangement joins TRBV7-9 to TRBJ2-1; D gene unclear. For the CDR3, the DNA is TGTGCCAGCAGCCCCAGAGGATCAGAGATCTCCTACAATGAGCAGTTCTTC. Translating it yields CASSPRGSEISYNEQFF.